These 28 T cell receptor beta chains share one sample of origin, sequenced in a study of cytomegalovirus exposure and HLA in healthy donors. Vbeta (60) and Jbeta (13) primers were used in the PCR. Using immunoSEQ multiplex PCR, the repertoire was profiled, and TCRdb retains in-frame clones only, with some absent. Of around 150,000 clones in the sample, around four fifths were seen once. Input material: PBMCs. These receptors were obtained from a female donor in good health and CMV-seronegative.

In its sample, this clone was seen once. V gene TRBV28 combines with J gene TRBJ2-2; 9 nucleotides match TRBD1. The CDR3 covers 17 residues. Losses at the gene ends were 3 bases for V and 7 bases for J; bases not matched to a gene: 12. Germline lookup yields CDR1 MDHEN and CDR2 SYDVKM. CDR3 residues: CASSFTGTGFIFGELFF. CDR3 DNA: TGTGCCAGCAGTTTTACCGGGACAGGGTTTATTTTCGGGGAGCTGTTTTTT.

J is TRBJ2-5 and V is TRBV5-1; TRBD2 agrees at 11 bases. Germline V gives CDR1 SGHRS, CDR2 YFSETQ. J was trimmed by 0 bases and V by 6 bases; bases with no gene match: 4. This CDR3 is built from 15 residues. CDR3 nucleotides: TGCGCCAGCACGACTAGCGGGGCGTACCAAGAGACCCAGTACTTC. This encodes CASTTSGAYQETQYF.

This clone is a singleton in its sample. CDR3 nucleotides: TGTGCCAGTAGTATTCCGGGGACTGGAAACACCATATATTTT. Translated: CASSIPGTGNTIYF. The rearrangement links TRBV19 to TRBJ1-3; D not certain. The CDR3 is 14 amino acids. Trimming cost V 3 bases and J 2 bases, with 8 bases left between them. CDR1 is LNHDA and CDR2 is SQIVND in the germline V gene (reference sequence).

The chain couples TRBV30 to TRBJ1-5; D call uncertain. The CDR3 is 13 amino acids. Trimming cost V 0 bases and J 4 bases, with 7 bases left between them. The germline gives CDR1 GTSNPN, CDR2 SVGIG (reference sequence). The CDR3 nucleotides read TGTGCCTGGAGTGTAGTGGAGAATCAGCCCCAGCATTTT. Its translation: CAWSVVENQPQHF.

The chain couples TRBV2 to TRBJ1-5, with no clear D. The CDR3 totals 14 residues. The germline V and J ends were trimmed by 5 bases and 2 bases, with 10 bases remaining between them. Germline CDR1 is SNHLY and CDR2 is FYNNEI. CDR3 nucleotides: TGTGCCAGCAGTCACGAAGGAGGCAATCAGCCCCAGCATTTT. The encoded protein is CASSHEGGNQPQHF.

V gene TRBV18 combines with J gene TRBJ1-3; 7 bases fit TRBD1. V trimming: 6 bases; J trimming: 4 bases; junction bases outside the gene matches: 12. The V gene's germline CDR1 is KGHSH and CDR2 LQKENI. This CDR3 comprises 16 residues. In DNA, the CDR3 is TGTGCCAGCTCGCCAACCCCTAAGGGGGCAGGAAACACCATATATTTT. This codes for CASSPTPKGAGNTIYF.

The chain employs TRBV6-5 and TRBJ1-2; D may be TRBD1 (5 bases). This CDR3 has 14 residues. In germline, CDR1 is MNHEY, CDR2 SVGAGI. Trimming shortened V by 0 bases and J by 7 bases, and 12 bases separated the two germline ends. The CDR3 is CASSYSTRGGGYTF. CDR3 nucleotides: TGTGCCAGCAGTTACTCGACGCGGGGCGGTGGCTACACCTTC.

This chain uses TRBV7-9 with TRBJ2-5; 8 nucleotides match TRBD1. The V and J ends lost 5 bases and 5 bases, in that order; junction bases with no gene match: 7. In germline, CDR1 is SEHNR, CDR2 FQNEAQ (reference sequence). This CDR3 comprises 14 residues. The CDR3 coding sequence is TGTGCCAGCAGCCTAGGACAGGGTTCGGAGACCCAGTACTTC. This gives the protein CASSLGQGSETQYF.

The genes are TRBV18 and TRBJ1-6; D is unresolved. CDR1 is KGHSH, CDR2 LQKENI, per germline. The CDR3 is 18 amino acids. Trimming removed 5 bases at V and 0 bases at J, with 17 bases between. The CDR3 sequence: CASSKDGGSSSYNSPLHF. In DNA, the CDR3 is TGTGCCAGCTCAAAGGACGGAGGGTCAAGCTCCTATAATTCACCCCTCCACTTT.

This clone was seen more than once but under ten times. The chain recombines TRBV11-2 with TRBJ1-1, with D unclear. The V end lost 1 base, the J end lost 4 bases, and 13 bases lay between the germline ends. Germline V gene sequence: CDR1 SGHAT, CDR2 FQNNGV. The CDR3 contains 15 residues. CDR3: CASSLGGSRGTEAFF. CDR3 coding DNA: TGTGCCAGCAGCTTAGGAGGGTCCCGTGGCACTGAAGCTTTCTTT.

The chain joins TRBV28 to TRBJ1-5, with D hard to call. Germline CDR1 is MDHEN and CDR2 is SYDVKM. The length of the CDR3 is 12 residues. V gave up 2 bases and J gave up 7 bases, with 6 bases separating them. This chain's CDR3 is CASSLLRQPQHF. The CDR3 region has the DNA TGTGCCAGCAGTTTACTACGGCAGCCCCAGCATTTT. Combining the CDR3 with reference TRBV28 and TRBJ1-5 gives the whole variable domain DVKVTQSSRYLVKRTGEKVFLECVQDMDHENMFWYRQDPGLGLRLIYFSYDVKMKEKGDIPEGYSVSREKKERFSLILESASTNQTSMYLCASSLLRQPQHFGDGTRLSIL.

This sequence joins TRBV2 and TRBJ2-1; the match to TRBD2 covers 10 bases. Germline CDR1 and CDR2: SNHLY and FYNNEI. The length of the CDR3 is 14 residues. Germline trimming cut 8 bases from V and 2 bases from J; bases unmatched to any gene: 3. This CDR3 is CASSGTSAYNEQFF. DNA for the CDR3: TGTGCCAGCTCCGGGACTAGCGCCTACAATGAGCAGTTCTTC. Supplemented by reference TRBV2 and TRBJ2-1, the full variable domain reads EPEVTQTPSHQVTQMGQEVILRCVPISNHLYFYWYRQILGQKVEFLVSFYNNEISEKSEIFDDQFSVERPDGSNFTLKIRSTKLEDSAMYFCASSGTSAYNEQFFGPGTRLTVL.

V is TRBV6-5 and J is TRBJ2-1; 7 bases agree with TRBD2. Losses at the gene ends were 4 bases for V and 3 bases for J; bases not matched to a gene: 6. The length of the CDR3 is 15 residues. Germline V gene lookup returns CDR1 MNHEY and CDR2 SVGAGI. CDR3 nucleotide sequence: TGTGCCAGCAGTTTTGGTCTAGCGGTCTACAATGAGCAGTTCTTC. It specifies CASSFGLAVYNEQFF.

J is TRBJ2-1 and V is TRBV7-3; no clear D gene. CDR3 length equals 13 residues. Trimming shortened V by 4 bases and J by 0 bases, and 4 bases separated the two germline ends. Germline lookup yields CDR1 SGHTA and CDR2 FQGTGA. The CDR3 sequence: CASSSSSYNEQFF. As DNA, the CDR3 is TGTGCCAGCAGCTCGAGCTCCTACAATGAGCAGTTCTTC.

The chain joins TRBV5-1 to TRBJ2-5; 8 bases are a match to TRBD2. The V gene end was trimmed by 4 bases and the J gene end by 1 base; junction bases not matched to a gene: 12. This CDR3 comprises 17 residues. Germline V gene data show CDR1 as SGHRS and CDR2 as YFSETQ. The CDR3, as DNA: TGCGCCAGCAGCCGTTGGGCCAGCGGGAGCGGCCAAGAGACCCAGTACTTC. Protein: CASSRWASGSGQETQYF.

The chain combines TRBV28 with TRBJ2-5; D uncertain. Germline V gives CDR1 MDHEN, CDR2 SYDVKM. V was shortened by 1 base and J by 4 bases, with 4 bases between the two germline ends. The CDR3 extends over 12 amino acids. The CDR3 DNA reads as TGTGCCAGCAGTTTATTGAGAGAGACCCAGTACTTC. Translation gives CASSLLRETQYF.

This clone was observed a handful of times. The chain recombines TRBV30 with TRBJ2-3; TRBD1 is a possible D gene (5 bases). This CDR3 is built from 15 residues. Trimming took off 5 bases at V and 2 bases at J, with 17 bases between the two ends. Per the germline V gene, CDR1 is GTSNPN and CDR2 is SVGIG (reference sequence). CDR3 nucleotides: TGTGCCTGGGGACATCGAAGTACCCTCACAGATACGCAGTATTTT. Amino acid sequence: CAWGHRSTLTDTQYF.

The CDR3 reads CASSSRTSGARGELFF. The CDR3 nucleotides read TGTGCCAGCAGCTCCCGGACTAGCGGGGCAAGGGGGGAGCTGTTTTTT. The chain recombines TRBV7-9 with TRBJ2-2, with 12 bases that match TRBD2. CDR1 and CDR2 from the germline V gene are SEHNR and FQNEAQ (reference sequence). The CDR3 spans 16 residues. With 4 bases clipped from V and 8 bases from J, the junction kept 8 bases outside the gene matches.

The chain combines TRBV6-1 with TRBJ1-2; weak D call: TRBD1 (5 bases). The CDR3 is made up of 13 amino acids. Trimming left V 0 bases short and J 7 bases short, with 9 bases between. CDR1 is MNHNS and CDR2 is SASEGT in the germline V gene. CDR3 sequence (DNA): TGTGCCAGCAGTGAAGCAGGGGCGCCTGGCTACACCTTC. Amino acids: CASSEAGAPGYTF.

This clone has only a few counts. The CDR3 sequence is CASSSLDRVTEAFF. In DNA, the CDR3 is TGCGCCAGCAGCTCCCTGGACAGGGTGACTGAAGCTTTCTTT. The V gene is TRBV5-1, the J gene TRBJ1-1; 8 bases match TRBD1. The V and J ends lost 3 bases and 5 bases, in that order; junction bases with no gene match: 6. The germline V gene has CDR1 SGHRS and CDR2 YFSETQ. This CDR3 has 14 amino acids.

This clone was picked up a small number of times. The chain links TRBV5-4 to TRBJ2-2, with 7 bases aligning to TRBD1. This CDR3 has 14 amino acids. The trim removed 4 bases at V and 7 bases at J, leaving 7 bases unmatched. The germline V gene has CDR1 SGHNT and CDR2 YYREEE (reference sequence). For the CDR3, the DNA is TGTGCCAGCAGCAACTCGGGACAGAACGGGGAGCTGTTTTTT. Protein sequence: CASSNSGQNGELFF.

This clone appeared a single time. V gene TRBV5-1 combines with J gene TRBJ2-5; perhaps TRBD1 as D (5 bases). V lost 5 bases, J lost 2 bases, and 7 bases lay in between. The CDR3 is 12 residues long. CDR1 SGHRS and CDR2 YFSETQ come from the germline V gene. The CDR3 loop is CASSRQQETQYF. The CDR3 bases are TGCGCCAGCAGTCGACAGCAAGAGACCCAGTACTTC.

The CDR3 region is CASDHRDRGGQPQHF. CDR3 nucleotides: TGTGCCAGCGACCACCGGGACAGGGGTGGTCAGCCCCAGCATTTT. The chain recombines TRBV2 with TRBJ1-5, with 10 nucleotides matching TRBD1. This CDR3 has 15 residues. Trimming at V came to 8 bases and at J to 6 bases, leaving 10 bases not matched to a gene. In germline, CDR1 is SNHLY, CDR2 FYNNEI.

The chain links TRBV5-1 to TRBJ2-1; TRBD2 matches at 9 bases. Trimming at V came to 0 bases and at J to 5 bases, leaving 3 bases not matched to a gene. Germline-derived CDR1 and CDR2 are SGHRS and YFSETQ. The CDR3 has 15 residues. The CDR3 loop is CASSLVAGVNNEQFF. The DNA of the CDR3 is TGCGCCAGCAGCTTGGTAGCGGGAGTGAACAATGAGCAGTTCTTC. The whole variable domain, filled in from reference TRBV5-1 and TRBJ2-1, reads KAGVTQTPRYLIKTRGQQVTLSCSPISGHRSVSWYQQTPGQGLQFLFEYFSETQRNKGNFPGRFSGRQFSNSRSEMNVSTLELGDSALYLCASSLVAGVNNEQFFGPGTRLTVL.

V gene TRBV28 combines with J gene TRBJ1-6; D may be TRBD1 (5 bases). The germline CDR1 and CDR2 sequences are MDHEN and SYDVKM. CDR3 length: 17 amino acids. The V and J ends lost 2 bases and 0 bases respectively, with 11 bases between them. CDR3 region: CASSLIGGSSYNSPLHF. In nucleotides, the CDR3 is TGTGCCAGCAGTTTAATTGGGGGGAGCTCCTATAATTCACCCCTCCACTTT. The variable domain in full, completed from reference TRBV28 and TRBJ1-6, reads DVKVTQSSRYLVKRTGEKVFLECVQDMDHENMFWYRQDPGLGLRLIYFSYDVKMKEKGDIPEGYSVSREKKERFSLILESASTNQTSMYLCASSLIGGSSYNSPLHFGNGTRLTVT.

In this sample, this clone turned up a few times. This chain links TRBV5-6 with TRBJ1-2; D unresolved. The germline V and J ends were trimmed by 2 bases and 5 bases, with 4 bases remaining between them. Germline lookup yields CDR1 SGHDT and CDR2 YYEEEE. CDR3 length equals 11 residues. In nucleotides, the CDR3 is TGTGCCAGCAGCTTAGAGTATGGCTACACCTTC. As protein: CASSLEYGYTF. Looking up the rest from reference TRBV5-6 and TRBJ1-2 gives the full variable domain: DAGVTQSPTHLIKTRGQQVTLRCSPKSGHDTVSWYQQALGQGPQFIFQYYEEEERQRGNFPDRFSGHQFPNYSSELNVNALLLGDSALYLCASSLEYGYTFGSGTRLTVV.

The chain couples TRBV19 to TRBJ2-7, with 11 bases identical to TRBD1. V lost 3 bases, J lost 3 bases, and 10 bases stayed unmatched. The CDR3 covers 17 residues. CDR1 and CDR2 (germline): LNHDA, SQIVND (reference sequence). CDR3 amino acids: CASSILQGQGGRYEQYF. CDR3 DNA sequence: TGTGCCAGTAGTATCCTTCAGGGACAGGGGGGTCGCTACGAGCAGTACTTC.

V usage is TRBV6-1 and J usage is TRBJ1-6; TRBD1 might be the D (5 bases). The CDR3 spans 18 residues. CDR1 and CDR2 (germline): MNHNS, SASEGT. V lost 3 bases, J lost 7 bases, and 22 bases lay in between. The DNA for the CDR3 is TGTGCCAGCAGTGACCCGGCTTCAAGGGGAACGAGAAATTCACCCCTCCACTTT. As protein: CASSDPASRGTRNSPLHF.